This TCR beta chain was identified during a study of memory CD4+ T cells and cytomegalovirus serostatus. Single viable CD3+CD4+CD8-CD45RO+ cells were sorted as the memory CD4+ T cells. Per the original methods: After removing out-of-frame reads, over 2 million distinct TCRbeta sequences remained. Sequencing used immunoSEQ multiplex PCR; TCRdb keeps in-frame clones, though not all of them. V and J calls and clone size are given by that table; D and trimming were obtained from the DNA. The sample includes tens of thousands of clones, 76% of them seen just once. The specimen sequenced was memory CD4+ T cells from blood. This clonotype was sampled from an adult in good health and CMV-seronegative.

In DNA, the CDR3 is TGTGCCAGCAGCTCGGTGGACAGGGGGCAGAGTGGAGAGACCCAGTACTTC. Translated: CASSSVDRGQSGETQYF. The rearrangement joins TRBV7-2 to TRBJ2-5; 11 bases line up with TRBD1. Looked up from germline, CDR1 is SGHTA and CDR2 is FQGNSA. The CDR3 covers 17 residues. Trimming took 4 bases from V and 4 from J; bases not matched to a gene: 11.